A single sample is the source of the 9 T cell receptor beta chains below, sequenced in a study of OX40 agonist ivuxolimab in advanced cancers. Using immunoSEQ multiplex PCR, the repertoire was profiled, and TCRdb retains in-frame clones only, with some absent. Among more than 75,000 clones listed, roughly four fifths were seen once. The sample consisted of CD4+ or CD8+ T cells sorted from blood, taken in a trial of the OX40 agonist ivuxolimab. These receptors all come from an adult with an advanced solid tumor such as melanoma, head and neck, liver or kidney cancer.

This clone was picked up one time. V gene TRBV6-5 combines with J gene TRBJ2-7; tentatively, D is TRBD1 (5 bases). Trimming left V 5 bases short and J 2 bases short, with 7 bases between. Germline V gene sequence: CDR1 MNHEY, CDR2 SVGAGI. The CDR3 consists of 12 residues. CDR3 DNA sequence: TGTGCCAGCAGTCCCAGGGCCTACGAGCAGTACGTC. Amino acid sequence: CASSPRAYEQYV.

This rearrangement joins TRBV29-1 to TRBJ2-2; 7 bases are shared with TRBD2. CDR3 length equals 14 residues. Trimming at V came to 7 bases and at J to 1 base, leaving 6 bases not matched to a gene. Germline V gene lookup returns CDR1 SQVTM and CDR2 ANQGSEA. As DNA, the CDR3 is TGCAGCGCCCGGTGGGGGGGGAACACCGGGGAGCTGTTTTTT. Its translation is CSARWGGNTGELFF.

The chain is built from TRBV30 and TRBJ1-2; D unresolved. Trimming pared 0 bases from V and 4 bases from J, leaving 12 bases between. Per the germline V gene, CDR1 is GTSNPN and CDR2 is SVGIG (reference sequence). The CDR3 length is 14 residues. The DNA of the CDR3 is TGTGCCTGGAGTGTGGGTCCTCTTGGCTATGGCTACACCTTC. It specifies CAWSVGPLGYGYTF.

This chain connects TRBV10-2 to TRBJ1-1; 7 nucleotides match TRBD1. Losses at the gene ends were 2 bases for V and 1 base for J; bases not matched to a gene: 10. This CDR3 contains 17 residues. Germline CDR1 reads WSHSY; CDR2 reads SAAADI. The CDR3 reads CASSEVRGLERNTEAFF. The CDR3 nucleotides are TGCGCCAGCAGTGAGGTCAGGGGGTTAGAAAGGAACACTGAAGCTTTCTTT.

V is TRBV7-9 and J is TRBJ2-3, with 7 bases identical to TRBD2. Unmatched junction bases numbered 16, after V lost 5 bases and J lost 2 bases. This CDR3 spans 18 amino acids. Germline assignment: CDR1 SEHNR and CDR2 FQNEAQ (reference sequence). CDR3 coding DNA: TGTGCCAGCAGCCACCCTATACCGGGACTACTGAACACAGATACGCAGTATTTT. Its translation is CASSHPIPGLLNTDTQYF.

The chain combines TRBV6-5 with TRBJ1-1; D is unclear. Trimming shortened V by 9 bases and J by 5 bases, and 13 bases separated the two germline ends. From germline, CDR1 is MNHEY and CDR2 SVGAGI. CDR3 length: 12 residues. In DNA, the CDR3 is TGTGCCAGTACGGGAAGGAATACTGAAGCTTTCTTT. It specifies CASTGRNTEAFF.

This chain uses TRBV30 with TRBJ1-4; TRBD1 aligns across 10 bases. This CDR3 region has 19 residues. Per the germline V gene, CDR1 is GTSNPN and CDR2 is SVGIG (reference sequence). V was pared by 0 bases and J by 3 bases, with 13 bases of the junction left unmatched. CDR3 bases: TGTGCCTGGAGTGTAGGACAGGGGGTGATTTTGAAAGCTAATGAAAAACTGTTTTTT. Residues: CAWSVGQGVILKANEKLFF.

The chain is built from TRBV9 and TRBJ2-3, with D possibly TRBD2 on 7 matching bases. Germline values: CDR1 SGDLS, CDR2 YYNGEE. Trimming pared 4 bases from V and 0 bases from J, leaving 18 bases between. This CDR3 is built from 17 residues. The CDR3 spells CASSPSAGASSTDTQYF. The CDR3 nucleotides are TGTGCCAGCAGCCCTTCGGCGGGGGCTTCTAGCACAGATACGCAGTATTTT.

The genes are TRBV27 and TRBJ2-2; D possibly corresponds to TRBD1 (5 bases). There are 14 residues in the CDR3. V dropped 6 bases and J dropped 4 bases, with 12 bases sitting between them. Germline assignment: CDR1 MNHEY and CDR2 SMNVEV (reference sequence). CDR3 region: CASSSGLGTGELFF. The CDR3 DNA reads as TGTGCCAGCAGCTCAGGGTTAGGCACCGGGGAGCTGTTTTTT.